Following are 20 T cell receptor beta chains from one sample sequenced in a study of blood T cell repertoires in COVID-19. Produced via immunoSEQ multiplex PCR; TCRdb's table is partial and in-frame only. Here the sample spans around 88,000 clones, approximately 84% being singletons. Sequenced input: peripheral blood. The receptors derive from a woman older than 75 with acute or convalescent COVID-19.

This clone was observed a few times. The rearrangement uses TRBV6-1 and TRBJ1-2; 9 positions agree with TRBD1. The germline gives CDR1 MNHNS, CDR2 SASEGT. With 2 bases clipped from V and 8 bases from J, the junction kept 12 bases outside the gene matches. This CDR3 is 16 amino acids long. The CDR3 DNA sequence: TGTGCCAGCAGTGAAATGGGACAGGGCCGACAAAGCGGCTACACCTTC. Translating gives CASSEMGQGRQSGYTF.

The rearrangement uses TRBV27 and TRBJ1-5; unclear D gene. Germline CDR1 reads MNHEY; CDR2 reads SMNVEV (reference sequence). The length of the CDR3 is 16 residues. Between the trimmed V and J ends, which lost 2 bases and 0 bases, there was a span of 11 bases. The CDR3 nucleotides are TGTGCCAGCAGTTTAGTGTCGGGGAATAGCAATCAGCCCCAGCATTTT. This sequence encodes CASSLVSGNSNQPQHF.

This chain links TRBV10-2 with TRBJ1-5, with D possibly TRBD1 on 5 matching bases. The CDR3 totals 14 residues. Germline loops: CDR1 WSHSY, CDR2 SAAADI. V gave up 0 bases and J gave up 4 bases, with 7 bases separating them. CDR3 nucleotide sequence: TGCGCCAGCAGTGAGTCGGGGGGTAATCAGCCCCAGCATTTT. This sequence encodes CASSESGGNQPQHF.

The count of this clone is one. This chain joins TRBV27 and TRBJ1-5; 8 nucleotides align to TRBD1. CDR1 and CDR2 from the germline V gene are MNHEY and SMNVEV (reference sequence). This CDR3 comprises 16 residues. Losses at the gene ends were 3 bases for V and 6 bases for J; bases not matched to a gene: 10. The CDR3 reads CASSLSGQGGRQPQHF. The CDR3 region has the DNA TGTGCCAGCAGTTTGTCCGGACAGGGCGGGCGTCAGCCCCAGCATTTT.

The J gene is TRBJ1-1, the V gene TRBV5-8; the D is unclear. The CDR3 runs to 15 residues. Trimming took off 1 base at V and 5 bases at J, with 15 bases between the two ends. CDR1 is SGHTS and CDR2 is YDEGEE in the germline V gene. CDR3 bases: TGTGCCAGCAGCTTGAGTTGGGGAGGAAGGACTGAAGCTTTCTTT. Its protein is CASSLSWGGRTEAFF.

There are a few counts of this clone. The rearrangement links TRBV5-6 to TRBJ1-5; 7 bases are a match to TRBD1. J lost 4 bases, V lost 0 bases, and 7 bases had no gene match. Germline CDR1 and CDR2: SGHDT and YYEEEE. This CDR3 comprises 16 residues. CDR3 in DNA: TGTGCCAGCAGCTTGGGGTTGACAGGGTCGAATCAGCCCCAGCATTTT. This encodes CASSLGLTGSNQPQHF.

The chain recombines TRBV7-8 with TRBJ1-1; TRBD1 matches 9 bases. The junction had 13 bases not matched to a gene; V was cut back by 4 bases and J by 1 base. Germline lookup yields CDR1 SGHVS and CDR2 FQNEAQ. The CDR3 contains 18 residues. The CDR3 protein is CASSYRDRVDVKNTEAFF. The CDR3 nucleotides are TGTGCCAGCAGCTACCGGGACAGGGTTGATGTGAAGAACACTGAAGCTTTCTTT.

This chain joins TRBV6-5 and TRBJ1-3; the match to TRBD1 covers 9 bases. The CDR3 has 15 residues. Trimming took 2 bases from V and 4 from J; bases not matched to a gene: 3. Germline lookup yields CDR1 MNHEY and CDR2 SVGAGI. The CDR3 coding sequence is TGTGCCAGCAGTTACGGACAGGGGAACGGAAACACCATATATTTT. Amino acid sequence: CASSYGQGNGNTIYF.

The chain uses TRBV28 and TRBJ2-7; D perhaps matches TRBD1 (6 bases). The CDR3 covers 15 residues. CDR1 and CDR2 from the germline V gene are MDHEN and SYDVKM. Trimming shortened V by 3 bases and J by 7 bases, and 19 bases separated the two germline ends. In nucleotides, the CDR3 is TGTGCCAGCAGTTTGGGGGCTGGGGCTCTGTGGGAGCAGTACGTC. Protein: CASSLGAGALWEQYV.

V gene TRBV18 combines with J gene TRBJ2-5; D not certain. Per germline, CDR1 KGHSH and CDR2 LQKENI. With 2 bases removed from V and 5 bases from J, the gap between germline ends came to 6 bases. The CDR3 loop spans 12 amino acids. The CDR3 bases are TGTGCCAGCTCACCAAACGGGGAGACCCAGTACTTC. Its translation: CASSPNGETQYF.

The chain employs TRBV20-1 and TRBJ1-4; unclear D gene. With 6 bases removed from V and 6 bases from J, the gap between germline ends came to 8 bases. This CDR3 region has 11 residues. Germline V lookup: CDR1 DFQATT, CDR2 SNEGSKA (reference sequence). The CDR3 reads CSAKEDEKLFF. In DNA form, the CDR3 reads TGCAGTGCGAAGGAGGATGAAAAACTGTTTTTT.

The chain uses TRBV2 and TRBJ2-3, with 8 bases aligning to TRBD2. The CDR3 length is 15 residues. Germline assignment: CDR1 SNHLY and CDR2 FYNNEI. V lost 5 bases to trimming and J lost 2 bases; unmatched junction nucleotides: 6. The CDR3 DNA sequence: TGTGCCAGCAGTCTCTTAGCGGGGATCACAGATACGCAGTATTTT. Translated, it gives CASSLLAGITDTQYF.

The J gene is TRBJ2-5, the V gene TRBV5-4, with D possibly matching TRBD1 (6 bases). The V gene lost 0 bases and the J gene lost 2 bases, with 14 bases spanning the gap. The CDR3 runs 16 residues. Germline V gene lookup returns CDR1 SGHNT and CDR2 YYREEE (reference sequence). The CDR3 region is CASSLGLQGWQETQYF. The CDR3 DNA follows: TGTGCCAGCAGCTTGGGTTTACAGGGATGGCAAGAGACCCAGTACTTC.

This clone was recorded once. The V call is TRBV4-1, the J call TRBJ2-5, with TRBD2 matching over 8 bases. V gave up 1 base and J gave up 5 bases; unmatched junction bases: 9. This CDR3 is built from 16 residues. Germline loops: CDR1 MGHRA, CDR2 YSYEKL. CDR3 protein: CASSQATGTRGETQYF. The CDR3 DNA is TGCGCCAGCAGCCAAGCAACCGGGACTAGGGGGGAGACCCAGTACTTC.

The V and J genes are TRBV27 and TRBJ1-6; D might be TRBD1 (6 bases). Germline V lookup: CDR1 MNHEY, CDR2 SMNVEV (reference sequence). The CDR3 sequence is 14 residues long. Trimming removed 5 bases from V and 7 bases from J, with 12 bases in between. The DNA of the CDR3 is TGTGCCAGCAGTACAAGGGGGTACAATTCACCCCTCCACTTT. It codes for CASSTRGYNSPLHF.

The J gene is TRBJ2-3, the V gene TRBV5-1; TRBD1 aligns across 7 bases. The CDR3 covers 16 residues. Germline V gene sequence: CDR1 SGHRS, CDR2 YFSETQ. V was clipped by 0 bases and J by 4 bases; unmatched bases: 8. The CDR3, as DNA: TGCGCCAGCAGCTTGGGGACAGGACGGGGAGCAGATACGCAGTATTTT. Its translation: CASSLGTGRGADTQYF.

This clone was counted only a few times. This chain uses TRBV27 with TRBJ1-2, with 7 bases identical to TRBD1. This CDR3 comprises 15 residues. CDR1 MNHEY and CDR2 SMNVEV come from the germline V gene (reference sequence). Trimming removed 0 bases from V and 6 bases from J; junction bases left unmatched: 7. CDR3 nucleotide sequence: TGTGCCAGCAGTTTATCTATCAGGGGGAGACATGGCTACACCTTC. It is translated as CASSLSIRGRHGYTF.

This chain joins TRBV7-8 and TRBJ1-1, with D tentatively TRBD1 (5 bases). Trimming removed 1 base at V and 0 bases at J, with 9 bases between. CDR3 size: 15 residues. Germline CDR1 is SGHVS and CDR2 is FQNEAQ. For the CDR3, the DNA is TGTGCCAGCAGCTTAGGATCAGGGATGAACACTGAAGCTTTCTTT. This codes for CASSLGSGMNTEAFF. The complete variable domain, with remaining parts taken from reference TRBV7-8 and TRBJ1-1, reads GAGVSQSPRYKVAKRGQDVALRCDPISGHVSLFWYQQALGQGPEFLTYFQNEAQLDKSGLPSDRFFAERPEGSVSTLKIQRTQQEDSAVYLCASSLGSGMNTEAFFGQGTRLTVV.

The chain recombines TRBV19 with TRBJ2-1; 10 positions agree with TRBD2. CDR1 and CDR2 (germline): LNHDA, SQIVND (reference sequence). The junction had 10 bases not matched to a gene; V was cut back by 3 bases and J by 8 bases. The CDR3 totals 16 residues. The CDR3 is CASSISSGGHWDEQFF. CDR3 in DNA: TGTGCCAGTAGTATTTCTAGCGGGGGCCACTGGGATGAGCAGTTCTTC.

The V gene is TRBV23-1, the J gene TRBJ1-2; the match to TRBD1 covers 7 bases. TRBV23-1 qualifies as an ORF whose function is uncertain. The CDR3 consists of 15 residues. Trimming cost V 4 bases and J 5 bases; bases outside gene matches: 10. CDR3 DNA: TGCGCCAGCAGTCCCGGGAGGGGGACAGTATATGGCTACACCTTC. Protein: CASSPGRGTVYGYTF.